Below, 3 T cell receptor beta chains from the same sample are listed, as sequenced in a study of monozygotic twins with inflammatory bowel disease. TCRdb re-called the 5' RACE reads; every CDR3 protein appears as one record, without DNA. The table lists about 160,000 distinct CDR3 sequences, with 2.4% in the top ten. The sequenced material came from blood. These receptors were taken from a human donor with ulcerative colitis or Crohn's disease, or a healthy co-twin of an affected twin (not recorded which).

The chain links TRBV25-1 to TRBJ2-1; TCRdb proposes TRBD1, but this gene call is untestable without DNA. The CDR3 loop spans 13 amino acids. CDR1 and CDR2 (germline): MGHDK, SYGVNS. The CDR3 spells CASTHGGQNEQFF. Together with reference TRBV25-1 and TRBJ2-1, the CDR3 gives the full variable domain: EADIYQTPRYLVIGTGKKITLECSQTMGHDKMYWYQQDPGMELHLIHYSYGVNSTEKGDLSSESTVSRIRTEHFPLTLESARPSHTSQYLCASTHGGQNEQFFGPGTRLTVL.

The chain is built from TRBV7-2 and TRBJ2-7; the TCRdb D gene call, TRBD1, has no DNA to confirm it. Germline V lookup: CDR1 SGHTA, CDR2 FQGNSA. CDR3 length equals 15 residues. Here the CDR3 reads CASSQTGTASYEQYF. The whole variable domain, remainder taken from reference TRBV7-2 and TRBJ2-7, is GAGVSQSPSNKVTEKGKDVELRCDPISGHTALYWYRQSLGQGLEFLIYFQGNSAPDKSGLPSDRFSAERTGGSVSTLTIQRTQQEDSAVYLCASSQTGTASYEQYFGPGTRLTVT.

J is TRBJ2-1 and V is TRBV5-1; the D gene TCRdb calls, TRBD1, cannot be checked with no DNA. This CDR3 contains 13 residues. Per the germline V gene, CDR1 is SGHRS and CDR2 is YFSETQ. The CDR3 sequence is CASSFGGQNEQFF.